This is a list of T cell receptor beta chains from one sample in a study of blood T cell repertoires in COVID-19. Clones were sequenced by immunoSEQ multiplex PCR, and TCRdb holds only the in-frame ones, with some missing. The sample has around 150,000 clones, roughly 80% seen once; the top ten hold around 10%. Input material: peripheral blood. These receptors originate from a woman older than 75 in a cohort sampled during active or convalescent COVID-19. Each CDR3 is given with its conserved first and last residue. The D gene is left open where the match is weak. Some rows mark clone size as missing; the rest say once, few, many or name a class of expanded clone.

J | D | V | size | CDR3 | DNA
TRBJ2-7 | - | TRBV4-2 | - | CASSQGSGFGYEQYF | TGTGCCAGCAGCCAAGGGTCCGGGTTCGGCTACGAGCAGTACTTC
TRBJ2-3 | TRBD2 | TRBV15 | - | CATSRGGRGDTQYF | TGTGCCACCAGCAGGGGGGGGAGGGGAGATACGCAGTATTTT
TRBJ1-6 | - | TRBV6-5 | few | CASSTWDNGSPLHF | TGTGCCAGCAGCACATGGGACAATGGGTCACCCCTCCACTTT
TRBJ1-4 | - | TRBV7-9 | - | CASSLRTLTNEKLFF | TGTGCCAGCAGTCTCAGGACATTAACTAATGAAAAACTGTTTTTT
TRBJ1-6 | - | TRBV9 | - | CASSVGVGANSPLHF | TGTGCCAGCAGCGTAGGTGTAGGGGCAAATTCACCCCTCCACTTT
TRBJ2-1 | - | TRBV7-9 | - | CASSLSSEQFF | TGTGCCAGCAGCTTATCTAGCGAGCAGTTCTTC
TRBJ1-2 | - | TRBV3-1/TRBV3-2 | - | CASSQFPVNYGYTF | TGTGCCAGCAGCCAATTCCCGGTTAACTATGGCTACACCTTC
TRBJ1-6 | TRBD1 | TRBV6-6 | - | CASIGQGNSPLHF | TGTGCCAGCATAGGACAGGGCAATTCACCCCTCCACTTT
TRBJ1-2 | TRBD1 | TRBV3-1/TRBV3-2 | - | CASSQAEGGAGSYGYTF | TGTGCCAGCAGCCAAGCGGAAGGGGGCGCAGGATCCTATGGCTACACCTTC
TRBJ2-3 | - | TRBV11-1 | - | CASSRGRLVTQYF | TGTGCCAGCAGCCGTGGGAGACTAGTTACGCAGTATTTT
TRBJ2-2 | TRBD2 | TRBV5-1 | - | CASRQTSGDTGELFF | TGCGCCAGCAGACAGACTAGCGGGGACACCGGGGAGCTGTTTTTT
TRBJ2-5 | - | TRBV9 | - | CASSVLPGGRRTTQYF | TGTGCCAGCAGCGTACTGCCAGGGGGGCGACGGACGACCCAGTACTTC
TRBJ1-2 | - | TRBV12-3/TRBV12-4 | - | CASTPRRNYGYTF | TGTGCCAGCACCCCTAGACGGAACTATGGCTACACCTTC
TRBJ1-6 | - | TRBV5-4 | - | CASTDAGPRNSPLHF | TGTGCCAGCACTGACGCGGGGCCTCGGAATTCACCCCTCCACTTT
TRBJ2-1 | - | TRBV7-3 | - | CASSLMSGDHNEQFF | TGTGCCAGCAGCTTAATGTCGGGGGACCACAATGAGCAGTTCTTC
TRBJ2-6 | - | TRBV27 | - | CASRVFGANVLTF | TGTGCCAGCCGCGTTTTCGGGGCCAACGTCCTGACTTTC
TRBJ1-1 | - | TRBV19 | - | CASSIRGGRLNTEAFF | TGTGCCAGTAGTATAAGGGGGGGCAGGTTGAACACTGAAGCTTTCTTT
TRBJ1-2 | - | TRBV3-1/TRBV3-2 | - | CASSQEGSYGYTF | TGTGCCAGCAGCCAGGAGGGTTCCTATGGCTACACCTTC
TRBJ2-3 | TRBD1 | TRBV5-1 | - | CASNIGGTSTDTQYF | TGCGCCAGCAATATAGGGGGCACCAGCACAGATACGCAGTATTTT
TRBJ2-3 | TRBD2 | TRBV4-2 | - | CASSQDPIAGGGTDTQYF | TGTGCCAGCAGCCAAGACCCCATAGCGGGGGGGGGCACAGATACGCAGTATTTT
TRBJ1-2 | - | TRBV5-1 | - | CASSLTPGQKETGYTF | TGCGCCAGCAGTCTTACGCCGGGACAAAAAGAAACAGGCTACACCTTC
TRBJ2-2 | - | TRBV7-3 | - | CASSLSAGELFF | TGTGCCAGCAGCTTAAGCGCCGGGGAGCTGTTTTTT
TRBJ2-7 | - | TRBV3-1/TRBV3-2 | few | CASSQVGVYEQYF | TGTGCCAGCAGCCAAGTCGGGGTCTACGAGCAGTACTTC
TRBJ1-5 | TRBD1 | TRBV4-1 | - | CASSQTPGQTYQPQHF | TGCGCCAGCAGCCAAACCCCGGGACAGACTTATCAGCCCCAGCATTTT
TRBJ1-1 | - | TRBV11-2 | - | CASSLAQGGTEAFF | TGTGCCAGCAGCTTAGCTCAGGGTGGCACTGAAGCTTTCTTT
TRBJ2-7 | TRBD2 | TRBV29-1 | - | CSAVRGVYEQYF | TGCAGCGCCGTACGGGGGGTGTACGAGCAGTACTTC
TRBJ2-7 | - | TRBV3-1/TRBV3-2 | once | CASSQAGPGEHEQYF | TGTGCCAGCAGCCAAGCGGGGCCAGGGGAGCACGAGCAGTACTTC
TRBJ1-4 | - | TRBV29-1 | - | CSAGVRVNEKLFF | TGTAGCGCAGGAGTCCGGGTTAATGAAAAACTGTTTTTT
TRBJ2-3 | - | TRBV7-3 | once | CASSSTGTSTSTQYF | TGTGCCAGCAGCTCAACCGGGACTTCAACAAGTACGCAGTATTTT
TRBJ1-2 | - | TRBV13 | - | CASRTGGDYGYTF | TGTGCCAGCCGCACTGGGGGCGACTATGGCTACACCTTC
TRBJ1-4 | TRBD1 | TRBV7-2 | - | CASSPQGAVFEKLFF | TGTGCCAGCAGTCCCCAGGGGGCCGTTTTCGAAAAACTGTTTTTT
TRBJ2-7 | TRBD2 | TRBV18 | - | CASSPWTSGYEQYF | TGTGCCAGCTCACCCTGGACTAGCGGCTACGAGCAGTACTTC
TRBJ2-5 | TRBD2 | TRBV6-5 | - | CASRPSGSQETQYF | TGTGCCAGCAGACCTAGCGGGAGCCAAGAGACCCAGTACTTC
TRBJ1-2 | TRBD1 | TRBV4-2 | few | CASSPRGTGGYGYTF | TGTGCCAGCAGCCCACGCGGGACAGGAGGCTATGGCTACACCTTC
TRBJ2-5 | - | TRBV24-1 | few | CATSDTDWAETQYF | TGTGCCACCAGTGATACGGACTGGGCAGAGACCCAGTACTTC
TRBJ2-5 | TRBD2 | TRBV7-2 | - | CASTPSGIQETQYF | TGTGCCAGCACCCCTAGCGGGATCCAAGAGACCCAGTACTTC
TRBJ2-2 | - | TRBV7-6 | - | CASSLIGVGGMNTGELFF | TGTGCCAGCAGCTTAATAGGAGTCGGCGGAATGAACACCGGGGAGCTGTTTTTT
TRBJ2-7 | TRBD1 | TRBV19 | - | CASSRGGPYEQYF | TGTGCCAGTAGTAGAGGGGGCCCCTACGAGCAGTACTTC
TRBJ2-5 | - | TRBV5-6 | - | CASSLLELQETQYF | TGTGCCAGCAGCCTTCTGGAGCTGCAAGAGACCCAGTACTTC
TRBJ1-2 | - | TRBV30 | - | CAWSVRRGGYTF | TGTGCCTGGAGTGTACGTCGGGGTGGCTACACCTTC
TRBJ1-1 | TRBD1 | TRBV7-3 | - | CASSSGQGQVEAFF | TGTGCCAGCAGCTCGGGACAGGGCCAGGTGGAAGCTTTCTTT
TRBJ2-1 | TRBD1 | TRBV2 | - | CASSSRDSSSYNEQFF | TGTGCCAGCAGTAGCCGGGACAGCAGCTCCTACAATGAGCAGTTCTTC